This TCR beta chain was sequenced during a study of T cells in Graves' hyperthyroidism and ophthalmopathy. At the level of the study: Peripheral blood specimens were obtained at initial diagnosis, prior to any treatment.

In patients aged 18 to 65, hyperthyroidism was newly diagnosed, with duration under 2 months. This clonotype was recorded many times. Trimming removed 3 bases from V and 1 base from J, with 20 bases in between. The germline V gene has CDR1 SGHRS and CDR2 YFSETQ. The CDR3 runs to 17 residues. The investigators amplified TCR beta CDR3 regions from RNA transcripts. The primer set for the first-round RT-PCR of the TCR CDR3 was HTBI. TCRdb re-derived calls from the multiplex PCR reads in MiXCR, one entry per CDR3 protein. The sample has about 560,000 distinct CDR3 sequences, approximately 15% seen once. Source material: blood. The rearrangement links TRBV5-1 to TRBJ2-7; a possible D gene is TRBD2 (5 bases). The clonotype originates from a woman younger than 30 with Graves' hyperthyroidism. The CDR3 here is CASSSKVSGSGSYEQYF. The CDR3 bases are TGCGCCAGCAGCTCCAAAGTAAGCGGCAGTGGTTCCTACGAGCAGTACTTC.